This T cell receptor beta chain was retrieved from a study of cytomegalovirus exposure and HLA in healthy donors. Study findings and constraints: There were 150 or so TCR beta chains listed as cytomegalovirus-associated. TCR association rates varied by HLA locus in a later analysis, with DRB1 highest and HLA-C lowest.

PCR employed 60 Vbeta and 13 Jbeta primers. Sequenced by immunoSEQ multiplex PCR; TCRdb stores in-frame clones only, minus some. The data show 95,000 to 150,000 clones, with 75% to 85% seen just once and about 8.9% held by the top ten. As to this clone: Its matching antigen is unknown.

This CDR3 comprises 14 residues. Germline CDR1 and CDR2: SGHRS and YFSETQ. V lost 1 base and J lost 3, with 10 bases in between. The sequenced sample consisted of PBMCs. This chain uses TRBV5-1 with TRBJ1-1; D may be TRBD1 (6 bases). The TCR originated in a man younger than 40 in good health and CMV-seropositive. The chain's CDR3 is CASSLTGLDTEAFF. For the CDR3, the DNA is TGCGCCAGCAGCTTGACAGGGCTAGACACTGAAGCTTTCTTT.